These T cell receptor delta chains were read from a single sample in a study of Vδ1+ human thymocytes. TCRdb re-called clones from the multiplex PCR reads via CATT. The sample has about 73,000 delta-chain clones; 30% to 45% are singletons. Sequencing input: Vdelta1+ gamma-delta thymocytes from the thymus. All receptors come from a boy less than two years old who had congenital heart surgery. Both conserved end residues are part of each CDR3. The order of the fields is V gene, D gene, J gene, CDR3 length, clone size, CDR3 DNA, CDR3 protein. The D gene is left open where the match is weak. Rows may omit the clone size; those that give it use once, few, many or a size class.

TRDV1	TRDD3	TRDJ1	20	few	TGTGCTCTTGGGCCGGTCCTTACTGGGGGATACGTCGGACACACCGATAAACTCATCTTT	CALGPVLTGGYVGHTDKLIF
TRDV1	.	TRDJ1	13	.	TGTGCTCTTGGACGTGGGGGGAGGGATGAACTCATCTTT	CALGRGGRDELIF
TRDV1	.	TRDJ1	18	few	TGTGCTCTTGGGGAAGAATCAGTACCGACGTTGTACACCGATAAACTCATCTTT	CALGEESVPTLYTDKLIF
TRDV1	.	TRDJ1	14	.	TGTGCTCTTGGGGGCCCTCTTCGAATGGATAAACTCATCTTT	CALGGPLRMDKLIF
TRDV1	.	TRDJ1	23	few	TGTGCTCTTGGGGAACAGGGGCTTCCTACGACCCCCTGGGGGAAATTTGACACCGATAAACTCATCTTT	CALGEQGLPTTPWGKFDTDKLIF
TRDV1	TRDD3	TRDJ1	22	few	TGTGCTCTTGGGGAAACCAACCCTTTCTTCCTCCCCCTGGGGGATATGGCCGATAAACTCATCTTT	CALGETNPFFLPLGDMADKLIF
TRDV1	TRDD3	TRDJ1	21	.	TGTGCTCTTGGGGTCCCCCTTTTCCTGACTGGGGGATTACCGTACACCGATAAACTCATCTTT	CALGVPLFLTGGLPYTDKLIF
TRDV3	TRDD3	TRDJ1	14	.	TGTGCCTTCCTATACTGGGGGATCACCGATAAACTCATCTTT	CAFLYWGITDKLIF
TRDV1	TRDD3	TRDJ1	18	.	TGTGCTCTTGGGGGAGGACGGCCCCACTACTGGGGGATACGGAAACTCATCTTT	CALGGGRPHYWGIRKLIF
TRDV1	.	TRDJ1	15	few	TGTGCTCTTGGGGGAGAGCTGAGGTACACCGATAAACTCATCTTT	CALGGELRYTDKLIF
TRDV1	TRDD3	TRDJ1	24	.	TGTGCTCTTGGACCGATTGAAGTTCCCCCCGGGAAGGTGGGGGATACGCGATCTCCGGATAAACTCATCTTT	CALGPIEVPPGKVGDTRSPDKLIF
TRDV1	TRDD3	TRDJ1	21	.	TGTGCTCTTGGGCCTCAGGCTCGGTTCTATGACTGGGGGATTTACACCGATAAACTCATCTTT	CALGPQARFYDWGIYTDKLIF
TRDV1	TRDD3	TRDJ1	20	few	TGTGCTCTTGGGAGCAAAGGCCTGCAACTGGGGGATACGCTTGGCGATAAACTCATCTTT	CALGSKGLQLGDTLGDKLIF
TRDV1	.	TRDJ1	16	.	TGTGCTCTTGGGGCTCTAGAGGGGGCTTACACCGATAAACTCATCTTT	CALGALEGAYTDKLIF
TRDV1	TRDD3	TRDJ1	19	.	TGTGCTCTTGGATGGCTCATTTTACTGGGGGACTTGTACACCGATAAACTCATCTTT	CALGWLILLGDLYTDKLIF
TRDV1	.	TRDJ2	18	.	TGTGCTCTTGGGGAATGGACCGCGTTCACGCCTTTGACAGCACAACTCTTCTTT	CALGEWTAFTPLTAQLFF
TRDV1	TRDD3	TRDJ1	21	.	TGTGCTCTTGGGGAACTCAAGAGGCCCCGTACGTACTGGGGATACGGCGATAAACTCATCTTT	CALGELKRPRTYWGYGDKLIF
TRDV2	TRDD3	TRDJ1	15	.	TGTGCCTGTGGCGACTGGGGGATACGCGGATCTAAACTCATCTTT	CACGDWGIRGSKLIF
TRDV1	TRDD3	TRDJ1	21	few	TGTGCTCTTGGGGAACTAAAGGGGCCTGTACTGGGGGACAGGTACACCGATAAACTCATCTTT	CALGELKGPVLGDRYTDKLIF
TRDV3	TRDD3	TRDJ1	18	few	TGTGCCTTCAAGCGCCTTCCCGGAGGGGATACGTGGGCCGATAAACTCATCTTT	CAFKRLPGGDTWADKLIF
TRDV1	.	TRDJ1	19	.	TGTGCTCTTGGGGAACTTTTCGGTGGGGACTATCCGTACACCGATAAACTCATCTTT	CALGELFGGDYPYTDKLIF
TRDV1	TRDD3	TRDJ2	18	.	TGTGCTCTTGGGGAACTGACCCTGGGGGATACGCGGACAGCACAACTCTTCTTT	CALGELTLGDTRTAQLFF
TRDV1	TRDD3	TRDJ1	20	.	TGTGCTCTTGGGGAAATTGGCCGTACTGGGGGTTTGAGGGGCACCGATAAACTCATCTTT	CALGEIGRTGGLRGTDKLIF
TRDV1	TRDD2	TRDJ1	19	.	TGTGCTCTTGGGGAAGGCCTTCCTACCCGTACTCCGTACACCGATAAACTCATCTTT	CALGEGLPTRTPYTDKLIF
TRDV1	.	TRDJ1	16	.	TGTGCTCTTGGGGAAGGTAGACTGGGTTACACCGATAAACTCATCTTT	CALGEGRLGYTDKLIF
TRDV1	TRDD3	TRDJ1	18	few	TGTGCTCTTGGGGGGCGCTGGGGGATCCCGGACCATCGGGATAAACTCATCTTT	CALGGRWGIPDHRDKLIF
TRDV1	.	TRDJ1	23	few	TGTGCTCTTGGGGAAATGGGGCCCCGAGCGCTTACGGATTCTCCAGCCTACACCGATAAACTCATCTTT	CALGEMGPRALTDSPAYTDKLIF